This TCR beta chain was retrieved from a study of CD8 T cell repertoires and HIV-1 epitope variants. Trimming removed 4 bases from V and 3 bases from J; junction bases left unmatched: 8. Germline loops: CDR1 SGHTS, CDR2 YDEGEE. This CDR3 contains 16 residues. The repertoire was sequenced with immunoSEQ multiplex PCR; TCRdb's copy has only in-frame clones and lacks some. The table shows roughly 5,300 clones, with 64% occurring only once. This clone has only a few counts. What it binds is not known. The genes are TRBV5-8 and TRBJ2-3, with TRBD2 matching over 10 bases. Sample: cultured CD8+ T cells derived from PBMCs. The sequence came from a male donor with HIV. The CDR3: CASSPTSGKDTDTQYF. CDR3 bases: TGTGCCAGCAGCCCCACTAGCGGGAAAGATACAGATACGCAGTATTTT.